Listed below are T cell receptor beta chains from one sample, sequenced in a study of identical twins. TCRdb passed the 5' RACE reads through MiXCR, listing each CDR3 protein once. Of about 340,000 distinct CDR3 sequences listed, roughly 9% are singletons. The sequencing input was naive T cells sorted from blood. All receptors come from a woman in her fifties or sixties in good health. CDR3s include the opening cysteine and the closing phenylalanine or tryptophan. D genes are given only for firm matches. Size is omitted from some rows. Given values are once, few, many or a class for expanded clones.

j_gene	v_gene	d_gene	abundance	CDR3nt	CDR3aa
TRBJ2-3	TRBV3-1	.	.	TGTGCCAGCAGCCCGGACTGGGGCACAGATACGCAGTATTTT	CASSPDWGTDTQYF
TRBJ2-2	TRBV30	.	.	TGTGCCTGGGGACTGACCGTCACCGGGGAGCTGTTTTTT	CAWGLTVTGELFF
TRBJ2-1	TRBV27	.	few	TGTGCCAGCAGTTTAGACGGGGATAGGGATAATGAGCAGTTCTTC	CASSLDGDRDNEQFF
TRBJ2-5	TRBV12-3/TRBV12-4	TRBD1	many	TGTGCCAGCAGTTTGATTGGTAGGACAGGCGGAAGATTAACCCAAGAGACCCAGTACTTC	CASSLIGRTGGRLTQETQYF
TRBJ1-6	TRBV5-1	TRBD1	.	TGCGCCAGCAGCCCCCTCGGGACAGGGAATTCACCCCTCCACTTT	CASSPLGTGNSPLHF
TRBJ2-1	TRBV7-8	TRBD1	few	TGTGCCAGCAGTCCGGACAGGTTTAACAATGAGCAGTTCTTC	CASSPDRFNNEQFF
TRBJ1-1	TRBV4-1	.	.	TGCGCCAGCAGCCAACTCCCGGGTGGCACTGAAGCTTTCTTT	CASSQLPGGTEAFF
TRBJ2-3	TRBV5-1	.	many	TGCGCCAGCAGCGGAGGGAGTTTCACAGATACGCAGTATTTT	CASSGGSFTDTQYF
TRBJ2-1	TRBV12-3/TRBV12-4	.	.	TGTGCCAGCAGTTTAAGGTTCGAGGGCTCTAGCTCCTACAATGAGCAGTTCTTC	CASSLRFEGSSSYNEQFF
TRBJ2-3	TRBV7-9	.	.	TGTGCCAGCAGCCGCCCGCCGGGGACAGATACGCAGTATTTT	CASSRPPGTDTQYF
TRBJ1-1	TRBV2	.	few	TGTGCCAGCAGTGAATTGGCAGGGTACCTTTATGAAGCTTTCTTT	CASSELAGYLYEAFF
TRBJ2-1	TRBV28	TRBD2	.	TGTGCCAGCAGGCAGACTAGCGGGAGTGTCTACAATGAGCAGTTCTTC	CASRQTSGSVYNEQFF
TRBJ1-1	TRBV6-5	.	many	TGTGCCAGCAGTGCGACAGGACAAAACACTGAAGCTTTCTTT	CASSATGQNTEAFF
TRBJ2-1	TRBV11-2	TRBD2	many	TGTGCCAGCAGCCGGAGGCTAGCGGGTATGAGCTCCTACAATGAGCAGTTCTTC	CASSRRLAGMSSYNEQFF
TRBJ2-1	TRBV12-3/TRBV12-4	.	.	TGTGCCAGCAGGAAGGACAGTGGAACCCAGTTCTTC	CASRKDSGTQFF
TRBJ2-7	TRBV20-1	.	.	TGCAGTGCTAGAGAGTGGGGAGCGGGCGCCTACGAGCAGTACTTC	CSAREWGAGAYEQYF
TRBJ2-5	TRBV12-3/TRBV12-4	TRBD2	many	TGTGCCAGCAGCCTACAGGGACTAGCGGGAGGAGAGACCCAGTACTTC	CASSLQGLAGGETQYF
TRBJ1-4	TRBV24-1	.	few	TGTGCCACCAGTGATCCGGGCTTGGGCCCTAATGAAAAACTGTTTTTT	CATSDPGLGPNEKLFF
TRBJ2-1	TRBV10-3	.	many	TGTGCCCTTCGAGGGAACCTCAATGAGCAGTTCTTC	CALRGNLNEQFF
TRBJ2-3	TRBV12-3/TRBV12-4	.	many	TGTGCCACCCTGATAGGAGGTTCTAGCACAGATACGCAGTATTTT	CATLIGGSSTDTQYF
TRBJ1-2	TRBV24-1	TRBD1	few	TGTGCCACCAGTGATTTGGCGACAGGGATAAGGGTCGGCTACACCTTC	CATSDLATGIRVGYTF
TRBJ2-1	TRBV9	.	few	TGTGCCAGCAGCCCAGTGGGGGGCGGGCCTTACAATGAGCAGTTCTTC	CASSPVGGGPYNEQFF
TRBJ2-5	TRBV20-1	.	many	TGCAGTGCTAGAGGGGCTCCGGCTCAAGGGGAGACCCAGTACTTC	CSARGAPAQGETQYF
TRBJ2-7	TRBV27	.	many	TGTGCCAGCAGTCCAGTTGGGAGCTCCTACGAGCAGTACTTC	CASSPVGSSYEQYF
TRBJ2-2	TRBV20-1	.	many	TGCAGTGCTAGAGGCTACACCACCGGGGAGCTGTTTTTT	CSARGYTTGELFF
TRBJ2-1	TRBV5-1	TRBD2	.	TGCGCCAGCAGCACTACCGGGACTAGCCTCAATGAGCAGTTCTTC	CASSTTGTSLNEQFF
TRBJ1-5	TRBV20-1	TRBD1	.	TGCAGTGTCCAACAGGGACAGAATCAGCCCCAGCATTTT	CSVQQGQNQPQHF
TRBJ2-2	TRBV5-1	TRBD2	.	TGCGCCAGCAGCTTCTCGGCGTCTGGACTAGCGGGAGCTACCGGGGAGCTGTTTTTT	CASSFSASGLAGATGELFF
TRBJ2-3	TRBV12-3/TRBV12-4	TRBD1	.	TGTGCCAGCAGCGCGAGGGGGCGGTTAGCGCAGTATTTT	CASSARGRLAQYF
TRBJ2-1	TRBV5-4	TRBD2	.	TGTGCCAGCAGCAGAGATAGCGGGAGGGCCGGAGGTGAGCAGTTCTTC	CASSRDSGRAGGEQFF
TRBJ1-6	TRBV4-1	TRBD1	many	TGCGCCAGCAGCCAGGCGGGACAGCGCTCCTATAATTCACCCCTCCACTTT	CASSQAGQRSYNSPLHF
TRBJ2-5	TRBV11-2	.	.	TGTGCCAGCAGCTTAAGCCCGACAAAAGAGACCCAGTACTTC	CASSLSPTKETQYF
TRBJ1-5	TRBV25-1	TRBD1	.	TGTGCCAGCAGTGCCCCAGGGGGCCATCAGCCCCAGCATTTT	CASSAPGGHQPQHF
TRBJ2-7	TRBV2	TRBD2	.	TGTGCCAGCAGTGAGTCGGGGGGACTAGCAGTTTACGAGCAGTACTTC	CASSESGGLAVYEQYF
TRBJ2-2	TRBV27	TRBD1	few	TGTGCCAGCAGTTTCCCCGACAGGGTTCCCGGGGAGCTGTTTTTT	CASSFPDRVPGELFF
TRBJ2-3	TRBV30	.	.	TGTGCCTGGAGTGTGCTCGACACAGATACGCAGTATTTT	CAWSVLDTDTQYF
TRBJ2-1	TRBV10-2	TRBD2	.	TGCGCCAGTGAAGGACTAGCGGCCAATGAGCAGTTCTTC	CASEGLAANEQFF
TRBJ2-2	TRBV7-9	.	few	TGTGCCAGCTTCTCCGTCCTGACCGGGGAGCTGTTTTTT	CASFSVLTGELFF
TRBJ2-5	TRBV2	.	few	TGTGCCAGCACTTCCGGGGAAGAGACCCAGTACTTC	CASTSGEETQYF
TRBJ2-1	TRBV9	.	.	TGTGCCAGCAGCGTAGGTAGGGGGAGGGGGGAAGAGGGCAATGAGCAGTTCTTC	CASSVGRGRGEEGNEQFF
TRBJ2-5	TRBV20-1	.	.	TGCAGTGCCAGGAGTCTCCAAGAGACCCAGTACTTC	CSARSLQETQYF